The present TCR beta chain was sequenced within a study of cytomegalovirus exposure and HLA in healthy donors. About the research overall: Roughly 80 million unique TCRs from HLA-typed donors were held in an early data release. Membership in the Caucasian-associated ancestry cluster was found for 81% of 300 to 400 genotyped donors. General study points: Overall, roughly 170 TCR beta chains were annotated as cytomegalovirus-associated.

PCR used 60 Vbeta primers and 13 Jbeta primers. Per the original data handling: Among the unique TCR beta chains that a later analysis counted, roughly 80 million in all, about 12 million were shared. Assay used: immunoSEQ multiplex PCR; TCRdb lists only in-frame clones, some missing. V, J and clone size were drawn from that table, and D and trimming were deduced from the DNA. The sample lists around 150,000 clones; just under 80% were seen once. Germline V gene data show CDR1 as MNHEY and CDR2 as SMNVEV (reference sequence). V lost 5 bases to trimming and J lost 3 bases, with 17 bases between them. The CDR3 has 15 residues. In regard to this clone: Its antigen remains unidentified.

The sample consisted of PBMCs. The source is a man aged 25-45 years in good health. The chain is built from TRBV27 and TRBJ2-7; D is unresolved. In nucleotides, the CDR3 is TGTGCCAGCAGTCAAACGGGTTCAGCCTTCTACGAGCAGTACTTC. Translation gives CASSQTGSAFYEQYF.